The 10 T cell receptor beta chains presented below share a single source sample, sequenced in a study of prognosis after radiotherapy for stage I lung cancer. Genomic DNA served as the source from which two-round multiplex PCR generated TCR beta CDR3 amplicons. Amplification in first-round PCR relied on primers specific to each TRBV and TRBJ gene. TCRdb reprocessed the multiplex PCR reads with MiXCR, giving one entry per CDR3 protein. The table lists 25,000 to 35,000 distinct CDR3 sequences, 25% to 35% of them singletons. The sequenced sample was PBMCs, obtained before or after stereotactic body radiation therapy (not recorded which). These receptors were obtained from a donor aged 50 or older with non-small cell lung cancer.

The rearrangement uses TRBV20-1 and TRBJ1-2; 7 bases are a match to TRBD1. The CDR3 extends over 16 amino acids. Unmatched junction bases numbered 10, after V lost 3 bases and J lost 0 bases. Per the germline V gene, CDR1 is DFQATT and CDR2 is SNEGSKA (reference sequence). The CDR3 DNA follows: TGCAGTGCTAGTTTTAGAAAGACAGGGACTAACTATGGCTACACCTTC. It yields the protein CSASFRKTGTNYGYTF.

In its sample, this clonotype was seen many times. The V gene is TRBV6-5, the J gene TRBJ2-3, with TRBD2 matching over 12 bases. Germline CDR1 is MNHEY and CDR2 is SVGAGI. With 2 bases clipped from V and 6 bases from J, the junction kept 12 bases outside the gene matches. CDR3 size: 18 residues. The CDR3 coding sequence is TGTGCCAGCAGTTACCCCCGACTAGCGGGGGCCCCTCGGGATACGCAGTATTTT. Protein: CASSYPRLAGAPRDTQYF.

A word on this clonotype: A far more abundant clone sits one base away, making this likely a read error. This chain uses TRBV2 with TRBJ2-1; 7 nucleotides match TRBD2. The J call may be wrong; the DNA end is better matched by TRBJ2-7. Germline V gene lookup returns CDR1 SNHLY and CDR2 FYNNEI. This CDR3 is built from 14 residues. CDR3 sequence reads: CASTEAQTSNEQYF. CDR3 nucleotide sequence: TGTGCCAGCACTGAAGCGCAGACTAGCAACGAGCAGTACTTC.

This clonotype has a single count. V is TRBV12-3 or TRBV12-4 and J is TRBJ2-1; 16 bases are shared with TRBD2. This CDR3 contains 18 residues. The chain's CDR3 is CVRTPGTSGRAWNNEQFF. The DNA of the CDR3 is TGTGTCAGAACCCCAGGGACTAGCGGGAGGGCTTGGAACAATGAGCAGTTCTTC.

In the case of this clonotype: Being one base from a much bigger clone, this may be a read error. V usage is TRBV27 and J usage is TRBJ2-1, with D possibly being TRBD1 or TRBD2 (5 bases each). The CDR3 extends over 15 amino acids. CDR1 is MNHEY, CDR2 SMNVEV, per germline (reference sequence). CDR3 bases: TGTACCAGCACCCCCGGAGGTAGGACATCCAATGAGCAGTTCTTC. Protein product: CTSTPGGRTSNEQFF.

The J gene is TRBJ2-1, the V gene TRBV11-2; the match to TRBD2 covers 11 bases. Germline CDR1 reads SGHAT; CDR2 reads FQNNGV. The CDR3 loop spans 13 amino acids. V shed 7 bases and J 7 bases; nucleotides not matched to a gene: 3. DNA for the CDR3: TGTGCCAGCACCACTAGCGGGAGAAATGAGCAGTTCTTC. It encodes CASTTSGRNEQFF.

Worth noting for this clonotype: Germline is not matched at one junction end, which may reflect a read error. The chain combines TRBV19 with TRBJ1-1; D gene uncertain. Germline lookup yields CDR1 LNHDA and CDR2 SQIVND (reference sequence). This CDR3 has 11 residues. CDR3 sequence: CASKINTKAFF. The DNA of the CDR3 is TGTGCCAGTAAGATTAACACTAAAGCTTTCTTC.

The table lists this clonotype with many counts. Sequence at one end of the junction differs from germline and may be a read error. The chain links TRBV5-1 to TRBJ1-3; D is possibly TRBD1 (5 bases). This CDR3 comprises 14 residues. From germline, CDR1 is SGHRS and CDR2 YFSETQ. DNA of the CDR3: TGCGCCAGCAGCTTAGGGACCGCTGGCAACACCATATATTTT. This gives the protein CASSLGTAGNTIYF. The whole variable domain, filled in from reference TRBV5-1 and TRBJ1-3, reads KAGVTQTPRYLIKTRGQQVTLSCSPISGHRSVSWYQQTPGQGLQFLFEYFSETQRNKGNFPGRFSGRQFSNSRSEMNVSTLELGDSALYLCASSLGTAGNTIYFGEGSWLTVV.

Comment on this clonotype: With a far larger clone one base away, a read error is the likely cause. The chain links TRBV6-2 or TRBV6-3 to TRBJ2-5; D possibly corresponds to TRBD2 (5 bases). Trimming removed 6 bases from V and 2 bases from J, with 10 bases in between. Germline values: CDR1 MNHEY, CDR2 SVGEGT. The CDR3 is made up of 13 amino acids. CDR3 sequence: CASRLGKQETQYF. The DNA of the CDR3 is TGTGCCAGCAGACTAGGAAAACAAGAGACCCAGTACTTC.

Many counts were recorded for this clonotype. The chain combines TRBV20-1 with TRBJ2-5, with a tentative D call TRBD1 (5 bases). The germline V gene encodes CDR1 DFQATT and CDR2 SNEGSKA (reference sequence). This CDR3 spans 15 amino acids. The V and J ends lost 0 bases and 4 bases respectively, with 15 bases between them. The CDR3 here is CSARDIAAGLETQYF. The CDR3 DNA is TGCAGTGCTAGAGATATCGCGGCAGGGCTAGAGACCCAGTACTTC.